Listed here are 7 T cell receptor beta chains from one sample, sequenced in a study of blood T cell repertoires in COVID-19. Sequencing was performed with immunoSEQ multiplex PCR; in TCRdb, only in-frame clones are kept and a portion is missing. The sample holds roughly 80,000 clones; around 80% are singletons and the top ten take 4.5% to 7%. Sequenced material: peripheral blood. The receptors stem from a man in his fifties or sixties with active or convalescent COVID-19.

The V gene is TRBV27, the J gene TRBJ1-6; maybe TRBD1 (6 bases). Germline CDR1 reads MNHEY; CDR2 reads SMNVEV (reference sequence). V lost 6 bases and J lost 5, with 11 bases in between. This CDR3 spans 14 amino acids. As DNA, the CDR3 is TGTGCCAGCAGGAAACAGGGAAATAATTCACCCCTCCACTTT. It translates to CASRKQGNNSPLHF.

CDR3 coding DNA: TGTGCCAGCAGCTCAGGGGGCTACGAGCAGTACTTC. This sequence encodes CASSSGGYEQYF. This rearrangement joins TRBV12-3 or TRBV12-4 to TRBJ2-7; 7 nucleotides agree with TRBD1. V dropped 6 bases and J dropped 3; count of bases not matched to a gene: 2. This CDR3 region has 12 residues.

This chain connects TRBV3-1 (or the pseudogene TRBV3-2) to TRBJ2-7; D may be TRBD2 (5 bases). Germline-derived CDR1 and CDR2 are LGHDT and YNNKEL (reference sequence). The CDR3 loop spans 15 amino acids. V shed 4 bases and J shed 5 bases, with 18 bases lying between them. The DNA for the CDR3 is TGTGCCAGCAGCCCAGTGAGGACGGGGAATGACGAGCAGTACTTC. Translated: CASSPVRTGNDEQYF.

This chain uses TRBV19 with TRBJ2-7; 11 bases line up with TRBD1. J gave up 2 bases and V 3 bases, and 0 bases lay outside the gene matches. Germline-derived CDR1 and CDR2 are LNHDA and SQIVND (reference sequence). CDR3 length: 14 amino acids. The CDR3 nucleotides are TGTGCCAGTAGTATGGGACAGGGGGCCTACGAGCAGTACTTC. This sequence encodes CASSMGQGAYEQYF. Supplemented by reference TRBV19 and TRBJ2-7, the full variable domain reads DGGITQSPKYLFRKEGQNVTLSCEQNLNHDAMYWYRQDPGQGLRLIYYSQIVNDFQKGDIAEGYSVSREKKESFPLTVTSAQKNPTAFYLCASSMGQGAYEQYFGPGTRLTVT.

This clone was detected a few times. The chain combines TRBV6-2 or TRBV6-3 with TRBJ2-7; 8 positions match TRBD2. Per germline, CDR1 MNHEY and CDR2 SVGEGT. The V and J ends lost 2 bases and 3 bases, in that order; junction bases with no gene match: 9. The length of the CDR3 is 16 residues. The CDR3 loop is CASSYLAGGLGYEQYF. The CDR3 DNA sequence: TGTGCCAGCAGTTACCTTGCGGGGGGCCTCGGCTACGAGCAGTACTTC.

The chain links TRBV30 to TRBJ1-5; 7 bases fit TRBD1. The germline gives CDR1 GTSNPN, CDR2 SVGIG (reference sequence). Losses at the gene ends were 1 base for V and 3 bases for J; bases not matched to a gene: 3. The CDR3 runs 14 residues. CDR3 sequence: CAWSADRVNQPQHF. As DNA, the CDR3 is TGTGCCTGGAGTGCTGACAGGGTCAATCAGCCCCAGCATTTT.

The rearrangement uses TRBV24-1 and TRBJ2-1, with 8 bases lining up with TRBD1. The CDR3 is 15 amino acids. CDR1 and CDR2 from the germline V gene are KGHDR and SFDVKD. The junction had 5 bases not matched to a gene; V was cut back by 3 bases and J by 5 bases. CDR3 region: CATSDTGQGNNEQFF. The CDR3 region has the DNA TGTGCCACCAGTGATACCGGACAGGGCAACAATGAGCAGTTCTTC.